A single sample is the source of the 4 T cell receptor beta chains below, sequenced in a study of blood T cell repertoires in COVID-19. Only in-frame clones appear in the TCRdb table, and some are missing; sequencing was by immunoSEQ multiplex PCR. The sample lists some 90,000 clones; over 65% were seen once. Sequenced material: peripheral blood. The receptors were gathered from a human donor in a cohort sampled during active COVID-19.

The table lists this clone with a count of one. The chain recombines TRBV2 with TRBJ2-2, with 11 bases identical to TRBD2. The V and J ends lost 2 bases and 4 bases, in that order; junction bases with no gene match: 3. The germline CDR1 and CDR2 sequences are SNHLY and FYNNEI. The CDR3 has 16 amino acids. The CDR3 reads CASSERSGRATGELFF. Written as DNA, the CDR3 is TGTGCCAGCAGTGAACGTAGCGGGAGGGCCACCGGGGAGCTGTTTTTT.

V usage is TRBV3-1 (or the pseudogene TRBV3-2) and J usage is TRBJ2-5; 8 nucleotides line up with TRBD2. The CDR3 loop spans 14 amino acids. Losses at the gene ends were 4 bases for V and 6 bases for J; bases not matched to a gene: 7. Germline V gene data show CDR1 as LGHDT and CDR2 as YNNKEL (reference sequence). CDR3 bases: TGTGCCAGCAGCCCCCCCGGGACTAGACAGACCCAGTACTTC. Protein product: CASSPPGTRQTQYF.

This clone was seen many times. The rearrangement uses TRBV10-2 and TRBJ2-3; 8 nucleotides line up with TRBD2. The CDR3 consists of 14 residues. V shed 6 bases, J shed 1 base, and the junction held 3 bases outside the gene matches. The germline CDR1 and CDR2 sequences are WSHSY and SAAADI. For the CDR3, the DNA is TGCGCCAGCAGAGCGGGAGATGGCACAGATACGCAGTATTTT. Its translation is CASRAGDGTDTQYF.

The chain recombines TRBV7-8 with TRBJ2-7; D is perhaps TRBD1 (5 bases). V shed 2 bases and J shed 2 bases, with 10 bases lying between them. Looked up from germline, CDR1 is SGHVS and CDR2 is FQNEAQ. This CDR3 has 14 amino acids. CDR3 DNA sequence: TGTGCCAGCAGCTTACAGGGCTTCGCCTACGAGCAGTACTTC. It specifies CASSLQGFAYEQYF.